Given below is one TCR beta chain in context. The record originates from a study of blood T cell repertoires in COVID-19. Germline V CDR1 and CDR2: MDHEN, SYDVKM. The CDR3 consists of 17 residues. The V gene lost 5 bases and the J gene lost 3 bases, with 20 bases spanning the gap. Assay used: immunoSEQ multiplex PCR; TCRdb lists only in-frame clones, some missing. The table includes over 130,000 clones, 60% to 80% detected once. Sequenced sample: PBMCs or T cells enriched from blood (not recorded which). The chain uses TRBV28 and TRBJ1-3; possible D gene TRBD1, 5 bases. The sequence was collected from a woman in her 50s who had recovered from COVID-19. The CDR3 loop is CASSQGHLTTRGNTIYF. CDR3 DNA: TGTGCCAGCAGTCAAGGACACTTGACAACTCGTGGAAACACCATATATTTT.